This T cell receptor (beta chain) came from a study of blood T cell repertoires in COVID-19. Background on the study: COVID-19 samples, acute and convalescent, were from the United States, Italy and Spain.

This table comes from immunoSEQ multiplex PCR, and its TCRdb copy is limited to in-frame clones, with some not included. The table records 200,000 to 300,000 clones, 85% to 95% of them present only once. CDR1 is MNHNS, CDR2 SASEGT, per germline. The length of the CDR3 is 15 residues. V trimming: 3 bases; J trimming: 4 bases; junction bases outside the gene matches: 3. V is TRBV6-1 and J is TRBJ2-1, with 10 bases that match TRBD1. Sequencing was carried out using peripheral blood. The TCR comes from a man aged 25-45 years with COVID-19, enrolled during active disease. The CDR3 loop is CASSDRDRGYNEQFF. CDR3 DNA sequence: TGTGCCAGCAGTGACCGGGACAGGGGATACAATGAGCAGTTCTTC.